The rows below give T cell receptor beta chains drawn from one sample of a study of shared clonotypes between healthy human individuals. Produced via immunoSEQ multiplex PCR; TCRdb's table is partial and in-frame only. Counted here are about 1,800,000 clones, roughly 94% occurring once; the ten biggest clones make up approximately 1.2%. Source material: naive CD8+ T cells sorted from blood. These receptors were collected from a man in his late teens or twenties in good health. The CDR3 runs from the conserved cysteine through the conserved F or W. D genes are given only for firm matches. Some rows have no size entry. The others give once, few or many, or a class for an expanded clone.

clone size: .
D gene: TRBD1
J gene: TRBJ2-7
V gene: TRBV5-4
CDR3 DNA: TGTGCCAGCAGCTCATCCTCCGGGACAGGGATATTCTACGAGCAGTACTTC
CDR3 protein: CASSSSSGTGIFYEQYF

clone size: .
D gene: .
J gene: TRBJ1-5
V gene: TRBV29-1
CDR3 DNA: TGCAGCGTTGCAGGAGGGGGGAATCAGCCCCAGCATTTT
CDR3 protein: CSVAGGGNQPQHF

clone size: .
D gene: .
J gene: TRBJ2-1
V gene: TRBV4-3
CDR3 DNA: TGCGCCAGCAGCCAAGATATCGGGGAGGTTGGCAATGAGCAGTTCTTC
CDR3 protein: CASSQDIGEVGNEQFF

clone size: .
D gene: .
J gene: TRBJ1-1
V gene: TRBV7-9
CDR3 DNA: TGTGCCAGCAGCTTAGGGGCAACTGAAGCTTTCTTT
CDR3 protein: CASSLGATEAFF

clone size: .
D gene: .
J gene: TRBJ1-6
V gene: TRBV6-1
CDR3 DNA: TGTGCCAGCAGTGAAAATGGTAATTCACCCCTCCACTTT
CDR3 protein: CASSENGNSPLHF

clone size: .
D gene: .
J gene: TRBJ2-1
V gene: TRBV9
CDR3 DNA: TGTGCCAGCAGCGTAGGTGGTGGAGGGAGTTACAATGAGCAGTTCTTC
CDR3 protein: CASSVGGGGSYNEQFF

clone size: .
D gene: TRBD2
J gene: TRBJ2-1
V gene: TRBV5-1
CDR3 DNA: TGCGCCAGCAGCTTTCGGGAGGGCCATGAGCAGTTCTTC
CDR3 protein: CASSFREGHEQFF

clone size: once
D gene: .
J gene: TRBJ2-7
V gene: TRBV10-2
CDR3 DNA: TGCGCCAGCAGTGAGGGGCAGGGGAGGTGGTTATACGAGCAGTACTTC
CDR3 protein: CASSEGQGRWLYEQYF

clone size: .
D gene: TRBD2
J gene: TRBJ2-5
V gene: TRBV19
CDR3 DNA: TGTGCCAGTAGTCAACATTACTGGACTAGCGGGAGTACCGAAGAGACCCAGTACTTC
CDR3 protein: CASSQHYWTSGSTEETQYF

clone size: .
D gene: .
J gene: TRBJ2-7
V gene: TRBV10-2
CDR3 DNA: TGCGCCAGCAGTGAGTCGATGCCCCCGGAGCAGTACTTC
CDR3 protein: CASSESMPPEQYF

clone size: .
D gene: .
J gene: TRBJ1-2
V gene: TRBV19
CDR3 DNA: TGTGCCAGTCTCCCCACCATCCGACAGGACTATGGCTACACCTTC
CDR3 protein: CASLPTIRQDYGYTF

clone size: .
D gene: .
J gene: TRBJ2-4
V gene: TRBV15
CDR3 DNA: TGTGCCACCAGAAGACACCACGAGGGTTCTAACATTCAGTACTTC
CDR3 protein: CATRRHHEGSNIQYF

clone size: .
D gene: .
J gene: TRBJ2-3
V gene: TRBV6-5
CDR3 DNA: TGTGCCAGCAGTTACTCGGGGTTCGCAGATACGCAGTATTTT
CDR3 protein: CASSYSGFADTQYF

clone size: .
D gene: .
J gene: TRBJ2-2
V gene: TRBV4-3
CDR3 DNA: TGCGCCAGCAGCCAAGTCGGGACCGGGGAGCTGTTTTTT
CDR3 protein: CASSQVGTGELFF

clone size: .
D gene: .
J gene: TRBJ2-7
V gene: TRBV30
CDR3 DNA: TGTGCCTGGGGAGTGGGGGGAAGCCTCGAGCAGTACTTC
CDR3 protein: CAWGVGGSLEQYF

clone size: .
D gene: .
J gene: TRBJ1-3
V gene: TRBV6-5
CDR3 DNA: TGTGCCAGCAGTCGGGGATCTGGAAACACCATATATTTT
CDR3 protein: CASSRGSGNTIYF

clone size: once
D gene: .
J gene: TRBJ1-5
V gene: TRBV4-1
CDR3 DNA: TGCGCCAGCAGCCAAGATTTAGGCAATCAGCCCCAGCATTTT
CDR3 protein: CASSQDLGNQPQHF

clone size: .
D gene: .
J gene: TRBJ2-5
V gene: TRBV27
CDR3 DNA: TGTGCCAGCAGTGGCACCGGGATGGAGACCCAGTACTTC
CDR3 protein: CASSGTGMETQYF

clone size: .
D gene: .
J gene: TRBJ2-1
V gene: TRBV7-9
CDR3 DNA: TGTGCCAGCAGCCCCAGATTTAATGAGCAGTTCTTC
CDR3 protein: CASSPRFNEQFF

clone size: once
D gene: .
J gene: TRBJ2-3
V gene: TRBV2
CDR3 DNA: TGTGCCAGCAGTGCCTCCCTTAGTCGCTCTAGCACAGATACGCAGTATTTT
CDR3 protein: CASSASLSRSSTDTQYF

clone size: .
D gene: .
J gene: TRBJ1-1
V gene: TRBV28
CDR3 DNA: TGTGCCAGCAGTTTTAGAGTTAACACTGAAGCTTTCTTT
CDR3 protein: CASSFRVNTEAFF

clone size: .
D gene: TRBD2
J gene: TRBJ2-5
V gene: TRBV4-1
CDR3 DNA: TGCGCCAGCAGCCCTGGGACTAGCGGGTTTTCCAAAGAGACCCAGTACTTC
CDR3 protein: CASSPGTSGFSKETQYF

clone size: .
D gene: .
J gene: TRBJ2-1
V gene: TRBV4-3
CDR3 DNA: TGCGCCAGCAGCCATAATCGGGGTTCCTACAATGAGCAGTTCTTC
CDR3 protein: CASSHNRGSYNEQFF

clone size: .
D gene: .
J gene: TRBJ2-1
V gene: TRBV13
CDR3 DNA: TGTGCCAGCAGCCTAGGGGCAGAAAATGAGCAGTTCTTC
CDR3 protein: CASSLGAENEQFF

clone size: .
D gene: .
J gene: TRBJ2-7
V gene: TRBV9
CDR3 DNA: TGTGCCAGCAGCGTAGCGGCAGCTTCCTACGAGCAGTACTTC
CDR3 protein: CASSVAAASYEQYF

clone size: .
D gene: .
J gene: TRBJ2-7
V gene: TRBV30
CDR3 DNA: TGTGCCTGGGAGGTGAGGGCCTACGAGCAGTACTTC
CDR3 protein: CAWEVRAYEQYF

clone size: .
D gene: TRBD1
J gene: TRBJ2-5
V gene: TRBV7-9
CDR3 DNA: TGTGCCAGCAGCCTTCCTACAGGGGGTCTTCGCCAAGAGACCCAGTACTTC
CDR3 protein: CASSLPTGGLRQETQYF

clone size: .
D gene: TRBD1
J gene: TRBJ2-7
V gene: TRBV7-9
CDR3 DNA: TGTGCCAGCAGCTCCCGGGACAGGGATTCCTACGAGCAGTACTTC
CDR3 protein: CASSSRDRDSYEQYF

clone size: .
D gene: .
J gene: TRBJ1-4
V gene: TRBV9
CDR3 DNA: TGTGCCAGCAGCGTAGATGGGACGGGGAATGAAAAACTGTTTTTT
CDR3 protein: CASSVDGTGNEKLFF

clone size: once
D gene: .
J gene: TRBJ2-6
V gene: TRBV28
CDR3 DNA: TGTGCCAGCAGACTTGTAGCTGGGATCAGCTCTGGGGCCAACGTCCTGACTTTC
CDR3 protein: CASRLVAGISSGANVLTF

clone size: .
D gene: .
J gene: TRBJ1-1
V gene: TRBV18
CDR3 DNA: TGTGCCAGCTCGCCACAGAGCTTAGAACCTGAAGCTTTCTTT
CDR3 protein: CASSPQSLEPEAFF

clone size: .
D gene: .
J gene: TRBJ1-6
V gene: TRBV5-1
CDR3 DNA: TGCGCCAGCAGCTTAGAGGACAGCCACACCAATAATTCACCCCTCCACTTT
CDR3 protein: CASSLEDSHTNNSPLHF

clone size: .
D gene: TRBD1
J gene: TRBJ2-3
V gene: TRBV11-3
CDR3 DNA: TGTGCCAGCAGCCCCCGACAGGGGAGTACGAGTTTTGTTACGCAGTATTTT
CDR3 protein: CASSPRQGSTSFVTQYF

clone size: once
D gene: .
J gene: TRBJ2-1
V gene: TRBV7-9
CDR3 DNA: TGTGCCAGCAGGAACCTACTTGGTTACAATGAGCAGTTCTTC
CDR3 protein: CASRNLLGYNEQFF

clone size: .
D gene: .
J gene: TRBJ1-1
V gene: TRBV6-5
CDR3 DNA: TGTGCCAGCAGTTACTCGAGGGGGGACCCTGAAGCTTTCTTT
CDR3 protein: CASSYSRGDPEAFF

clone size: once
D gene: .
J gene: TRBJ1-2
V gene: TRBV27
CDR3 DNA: TGTGCCAGCAGACGACAGGCCGGCTATGGCTACACCTTC
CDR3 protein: CASRRQAGYGYTF

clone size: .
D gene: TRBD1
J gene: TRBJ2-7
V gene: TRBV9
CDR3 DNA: TGTGCCAGCAGCCCTCGGACAGGGACCACCTACGAGCAGTACTTC
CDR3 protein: CASSPRTGTTYEQYF

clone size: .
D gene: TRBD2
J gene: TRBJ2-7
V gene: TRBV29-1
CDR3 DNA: TGCAGCGTTGAAGGTATTCCGGGACTAGCTTCCTACGAGCAGTACTTC
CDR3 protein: CSVEGIPGLASYEQYF

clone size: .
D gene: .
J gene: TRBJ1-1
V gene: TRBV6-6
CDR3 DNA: TGTGCCAGCAGTTACGGCGGGGGCTATTACACTGAAGCTTTCTTT
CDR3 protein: CASSYGGGYYTEAFF

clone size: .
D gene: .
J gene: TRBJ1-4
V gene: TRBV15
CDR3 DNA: TGTGCCACCACAGGGACTAATGAAAAACTGTTTTTT
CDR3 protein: CATTGTNEKLFF

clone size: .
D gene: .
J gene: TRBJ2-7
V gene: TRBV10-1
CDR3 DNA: TGCGCCAGCAGTGATGGGGGCTTTGGGTCCTACGAGCAGTACTTC
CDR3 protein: CASSDGGFGSYEQYF

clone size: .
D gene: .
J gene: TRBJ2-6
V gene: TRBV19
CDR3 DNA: TGTGCCAGTAGTCTCCAGGGGACTGGGGCCAACGTCCTGACTTTC
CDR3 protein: CASSLQGTGANVLTF

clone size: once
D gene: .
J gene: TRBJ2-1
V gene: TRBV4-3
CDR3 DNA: TGCGCCAGCAGCCAAATATCCTATGACGCGCGGGAGCAGTTCTTC
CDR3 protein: CASSQISYDAREQFF

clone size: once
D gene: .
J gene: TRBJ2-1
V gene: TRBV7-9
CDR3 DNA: TGTGCCAGCAGCTTAGCTTCCGGGACCTCGACTTACAATGAGCAGTTCTTC
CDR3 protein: CASSLASGTSTYNEQFF

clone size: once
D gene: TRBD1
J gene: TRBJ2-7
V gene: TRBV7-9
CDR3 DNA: TGTGCCAGCAGCCTCCGGATGACAGGGGAATACGAGCAGTACTTC
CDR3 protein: CASSLRMTGEYEQYF

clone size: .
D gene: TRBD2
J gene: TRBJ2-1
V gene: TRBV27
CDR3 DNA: TGTGCCAGCAGTCGACTAGCGGGAGTTGAGCAGTTCTTC
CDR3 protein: CASSRLAGVEQFF

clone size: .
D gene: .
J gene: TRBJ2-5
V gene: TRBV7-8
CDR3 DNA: TGTGCCAGCAGCTTAGGTCCTCCTACTATTACGTGGGAGACCCAGTACTTC
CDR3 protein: CASSLGPPTITWETQYF

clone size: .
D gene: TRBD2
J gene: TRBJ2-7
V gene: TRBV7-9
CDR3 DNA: TGTGCCAGCAGCTTCGGGAGGGAAGACCACGAGCAGTACTTC
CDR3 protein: CASSFGREDHEQYF

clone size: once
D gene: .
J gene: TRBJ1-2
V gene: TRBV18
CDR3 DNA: TGTGCCAGCTCACCTCCACAAGACAGGTTGGGTAGCGATGGCTACACCTTC
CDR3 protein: CASSPPQDRLGSDGYTF

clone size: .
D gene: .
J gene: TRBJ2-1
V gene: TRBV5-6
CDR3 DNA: TGTGCCAGCAGCTTGGAAGGGGGAAGGGTGAATGAGCAGTTCTTC
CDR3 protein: CASSLEGGRVNEQFF